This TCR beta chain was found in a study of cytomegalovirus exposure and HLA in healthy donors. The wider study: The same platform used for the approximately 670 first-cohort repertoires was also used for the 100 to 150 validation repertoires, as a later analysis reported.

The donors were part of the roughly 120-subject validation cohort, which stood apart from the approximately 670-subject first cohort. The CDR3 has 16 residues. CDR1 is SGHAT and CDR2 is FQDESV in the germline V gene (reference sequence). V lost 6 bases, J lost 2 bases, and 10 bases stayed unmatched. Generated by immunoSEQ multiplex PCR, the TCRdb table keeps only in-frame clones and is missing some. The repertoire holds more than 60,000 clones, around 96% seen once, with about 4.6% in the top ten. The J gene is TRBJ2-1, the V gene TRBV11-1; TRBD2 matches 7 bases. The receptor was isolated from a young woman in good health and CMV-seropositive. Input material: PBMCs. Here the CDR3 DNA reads TGTGCCAGCAGTGGAACGCGGCTAGCGGCCTACAATGAGCAGTTCTTC. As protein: CASSGTRLAAYNEQFF.